This TCR beta chain was identified during a study of blood T cell repertoires in COVID-19. Overall study context: PBMCs, B-cell-depleted T cells, or T cells provided the cDNA or gDNA that made up the material.

TCRdb's table, derived via immunoSEQ multiplex PCR, lists solely in-frame clones and lacks some. The table shows some 150,000 clones, with over 75% occurring only once. The Seattle site enrolled patients during active infection and followed them longitudinally. From germline, CDR1 is SGHRS and CDR2 YFSETQ. The CDR3 covers 17 residues. After removal of 5 bases from V and 5 bases from J, the junction contained 15 bases not matched to a gene. The V and J genes are TRBV5-1 and TRBJ2-2, with 7 bases identical to TRBD2. This sequence originates from an older woman with COVID-19, enrolled during active disease. The sequenced material came from peripheral blood. The CDR3 protein is CASSYLERGPWTGELFF. The CDR3 DNA reads as TGCGCCAGCAGTTACCTCGAGCGGGGACCTTGGACCGGGGAGCTGTTTTTT.